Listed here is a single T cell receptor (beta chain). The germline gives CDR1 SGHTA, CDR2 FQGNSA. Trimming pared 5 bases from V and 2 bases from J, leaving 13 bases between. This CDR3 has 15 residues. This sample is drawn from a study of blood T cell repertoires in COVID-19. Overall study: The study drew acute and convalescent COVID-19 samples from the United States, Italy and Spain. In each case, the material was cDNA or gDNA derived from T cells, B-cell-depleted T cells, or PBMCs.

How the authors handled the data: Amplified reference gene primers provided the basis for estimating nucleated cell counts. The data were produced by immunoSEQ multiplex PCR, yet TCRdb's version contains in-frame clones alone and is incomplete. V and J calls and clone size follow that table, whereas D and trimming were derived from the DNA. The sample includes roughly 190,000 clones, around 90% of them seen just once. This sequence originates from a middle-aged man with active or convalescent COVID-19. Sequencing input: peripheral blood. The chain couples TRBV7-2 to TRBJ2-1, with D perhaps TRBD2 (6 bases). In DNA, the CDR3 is TGTGCCAGCAGCCACCCAACGGGGGCCTACAATGAGCAGTTCTTC. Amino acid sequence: CASSHPTGAYNEQFF.